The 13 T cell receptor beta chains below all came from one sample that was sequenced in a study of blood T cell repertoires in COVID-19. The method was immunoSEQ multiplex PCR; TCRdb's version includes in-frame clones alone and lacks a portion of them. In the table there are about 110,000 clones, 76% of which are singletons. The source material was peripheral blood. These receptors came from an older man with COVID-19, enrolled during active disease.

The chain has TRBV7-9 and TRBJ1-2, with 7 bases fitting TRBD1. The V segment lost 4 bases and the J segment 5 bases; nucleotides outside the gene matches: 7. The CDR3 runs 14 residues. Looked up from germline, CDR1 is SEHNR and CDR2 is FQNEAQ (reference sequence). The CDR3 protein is CASSSTGDSYGYTF. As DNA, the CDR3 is TGTGCCAGCAGCTCAACAGGGGATTCATATGGCTACACCTTC. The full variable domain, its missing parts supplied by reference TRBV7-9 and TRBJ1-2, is DTGVSQNPRHKITKRGQNVTFRCDPISEHNRLYWYRQTLGQGPEFLTYFQNEAQLEKSRLLSDRFSAERPKGSFSTLEIQRTEQGDSAMYLCASSSTGDSYGYTFGSGTRLTVV.

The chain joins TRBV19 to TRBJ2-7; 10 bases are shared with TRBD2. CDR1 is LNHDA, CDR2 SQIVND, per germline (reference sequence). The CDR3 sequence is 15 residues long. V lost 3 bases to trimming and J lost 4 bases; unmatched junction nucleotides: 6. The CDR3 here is CASSIFLAGAYEQYF. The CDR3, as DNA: TGTGCCAGTAGTATCTTCCTAGCGGGAGCGTACGAGCAGTACTTC.

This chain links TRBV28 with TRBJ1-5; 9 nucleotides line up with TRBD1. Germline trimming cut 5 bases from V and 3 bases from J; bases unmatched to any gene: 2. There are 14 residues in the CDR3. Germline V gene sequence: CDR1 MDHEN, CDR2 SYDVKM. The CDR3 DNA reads TGTGCCAGCAGTACAGGGGGCCTCAATCAGCCCCAGCATTTT. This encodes CASSTGGLNQPQHF.

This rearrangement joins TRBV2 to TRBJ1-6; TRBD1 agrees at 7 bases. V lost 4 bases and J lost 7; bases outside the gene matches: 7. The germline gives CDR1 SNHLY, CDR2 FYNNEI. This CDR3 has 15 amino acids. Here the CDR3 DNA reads TGTGCCAGCAGTGGCCAGGGGGTTTCGAATTCACCCCTCCACTTT. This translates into CASSGQGVSNSPLHF.

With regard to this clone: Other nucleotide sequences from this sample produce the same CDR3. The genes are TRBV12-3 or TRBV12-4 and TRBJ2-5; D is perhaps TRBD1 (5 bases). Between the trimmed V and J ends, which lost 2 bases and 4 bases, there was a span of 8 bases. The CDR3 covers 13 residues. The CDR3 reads CASSLWQGETQYF. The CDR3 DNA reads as TGTGCCAGCAGTTTATGGCAGGGAGAGACCCAGTACTTC.

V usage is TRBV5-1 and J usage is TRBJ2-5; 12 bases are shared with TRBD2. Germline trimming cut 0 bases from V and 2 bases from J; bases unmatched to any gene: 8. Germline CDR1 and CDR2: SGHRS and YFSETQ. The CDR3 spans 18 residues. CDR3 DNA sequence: TGCGCCAGCAGCTTGGCCCTAGCCCTAGCGGGAGGGCAAGAGACCCAGTACTTC. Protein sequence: CASSLALALAGGQETQYF.

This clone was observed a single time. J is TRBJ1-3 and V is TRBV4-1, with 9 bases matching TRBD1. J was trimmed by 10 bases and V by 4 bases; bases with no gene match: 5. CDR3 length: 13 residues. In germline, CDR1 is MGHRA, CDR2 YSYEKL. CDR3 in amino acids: CASSPLTGGTIYF. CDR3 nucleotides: TGCGCCAGCAGCCCCCTGACAGGGGGAACCATATATTTT.

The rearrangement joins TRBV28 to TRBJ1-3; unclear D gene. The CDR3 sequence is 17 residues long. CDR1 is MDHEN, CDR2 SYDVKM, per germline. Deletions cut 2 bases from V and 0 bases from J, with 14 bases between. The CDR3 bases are TGTGCCAGCAGTTTACAATCCGGAGGTCGCTCTGGAAACACCATATATTTT. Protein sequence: CASSLQSGGRSGNTIYF. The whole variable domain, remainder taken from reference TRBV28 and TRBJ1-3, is DVKVTQSSRYLVKRTGEKVFLECVQDMDHENMFWYRQDPGLGLRLIYFSYDVKMKEKGDIPEGYSVSREKKERFSLILESASTNQTSMYLCASSLQSGGRSGNTIYFGEGSWLTVV.

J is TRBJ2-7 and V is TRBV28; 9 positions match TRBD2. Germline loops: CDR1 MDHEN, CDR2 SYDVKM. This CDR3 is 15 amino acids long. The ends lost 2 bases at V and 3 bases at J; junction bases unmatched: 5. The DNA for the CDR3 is TGTGCCAGCAGTTTAGGGACTAGCAGAGACTACGAGCAGTACTTC. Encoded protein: CASSLGTSRDYEQYF.

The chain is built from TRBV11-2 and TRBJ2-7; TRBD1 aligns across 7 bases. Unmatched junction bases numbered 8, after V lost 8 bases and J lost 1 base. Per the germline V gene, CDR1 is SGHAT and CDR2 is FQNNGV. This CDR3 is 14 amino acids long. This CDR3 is CASRQGFSSYEQYF. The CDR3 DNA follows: TGTGCCAGCCGACAGGGATTTAGTTCCTACGAGCAGTACTTC.

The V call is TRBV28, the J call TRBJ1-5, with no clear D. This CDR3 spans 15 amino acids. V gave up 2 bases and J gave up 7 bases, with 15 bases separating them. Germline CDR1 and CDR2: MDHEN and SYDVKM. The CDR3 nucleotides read TGTGCCAGCAGTTTACAGCAACAAGGAGGGCAGCCCCAGCATTTT. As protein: CASSLQQQGGQPQHF.

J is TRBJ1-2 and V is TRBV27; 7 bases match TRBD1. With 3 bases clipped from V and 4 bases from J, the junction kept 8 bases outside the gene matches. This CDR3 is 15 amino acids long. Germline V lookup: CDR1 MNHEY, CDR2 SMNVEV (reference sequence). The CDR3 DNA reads TGTGCCAGCAGTTTCGGGGCAGGGGGGATCTATGGCTACACCTTC. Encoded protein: CASSFGAGGIYGYTF.

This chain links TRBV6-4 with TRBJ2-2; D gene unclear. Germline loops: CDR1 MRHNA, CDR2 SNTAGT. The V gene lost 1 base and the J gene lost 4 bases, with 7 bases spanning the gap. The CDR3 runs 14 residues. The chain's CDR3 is CASSDFWATGELFF. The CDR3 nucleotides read TGTGCCAGCAGTGACTTCTGGGCCACCGGGGAGCTGTTTTTT.